The present T cell receptor beta chain was sequenced within a study of siplizumab effects on memory and regulatory T cells (dated by TCRdb to between 2017 and 2020). About the full investigation: The study examined how the anti-CD2 antibody siplizumab affects alloreactive T-cell subsets in allogeneic mixed lymphocyte reactions built from human PBMCs.

The germline V gene encodes CDR1 MNHEY and CDR2 SVGAGI. Reading from cysteine to phenylalanine, the CDR3 counts 15 amino acids. Left in the record is the CDR3 DNA by itself, 45 bases read in frame from the first base. The germline V and J ends show losses of 2 bases and 2 bases respectively, and no gene match explains 0 bases of the junction. Libraries were made using the immunoSEQ multiplex PCR assay. Around 9.9 x 10^4 TCR templates per sample were assayed by the deep sequencing platform. Genomic DNA extracted from sorted T cells was used for TCRbeta CDR3 sequencing. Per the authors' processing: The R programming language was used for the clonal analysis of the TCRbeta CDR3 data. Alloreactive CD4+ and CD8+ clones were defined by comparing unstimulated samples with post-reaction CFSE-low samples. Regulatory or non-regulatory origin of alloreactive CD4+ clones was assigned by matching sequences to the sorted unstimulated Treg and non-Treg repertoires. As stored in TCRdb, this immuneACCESS dataset retains in-frame rearrangements with V and J assigned. A fraction of the clones does not appear; measured against another copy, unresolved V genes explain less than half of the discrepancy, and the remainder lacks a known reason. The DNA was the basis for D and trimming; V, J and clone size are from that table. For this sample there are about 100,000 clones; approximately 91% appear just once. 0.15% of the sample is held by the ten biggest clonotypes.

General findings and caveats noted by the study authors: Compared with memory T cells, unstimulated naive T cells appeared more diverse, and naive cells seemed to make a substantial contribution to the alloresponse. The cumulative frequency of alloreactive sequences that could be traced back to unstimulated CD4+ memory T cells was significantly reduced by siplizumab. In reactions with siplizumab, an average of about 69% of mappable alloreactive CD4+ clones were Treg-derived, compared with roughly 26% in control reactions. A naive or memory phenotype could not be assigned to roughly 75-96% of proliferating CD4+ or CD8+ clones. No functional confirmation was obtained for the suppressive function of proliferating Tregs from siplizumab cultures. Because sequences below about 10^-5 frequency were poorly captured, only a minor fraction of alloreactive clones could be mapped to unstimulated subsets.

TCRbeta CDR3 sequencing was performed on sorted unstimulated T cells and on proliferating T cells recovered from mixed lymphocyte reactions. Fresh whole blood from approximately ten HLA-typed healthy donors was used to isolate PBMCs. On this clone itself: Which antigen it targets is not known. Base qualities are not at hand, and no much larger clone is one base apart.

Sequencing used CD4+ T cells sorted from blood. This receptor was obtained from a human donor in good health. This sequence uses TRBV6-5 and TRBJ1-6; 7 central bases correspond to TRBD1. The CDR3: CASSYGQAYNSPLHF. Here is the DNA: TGTGCCAGCAGTTACGGACAGGCCTATAATTCACCCCTCCACTTT.